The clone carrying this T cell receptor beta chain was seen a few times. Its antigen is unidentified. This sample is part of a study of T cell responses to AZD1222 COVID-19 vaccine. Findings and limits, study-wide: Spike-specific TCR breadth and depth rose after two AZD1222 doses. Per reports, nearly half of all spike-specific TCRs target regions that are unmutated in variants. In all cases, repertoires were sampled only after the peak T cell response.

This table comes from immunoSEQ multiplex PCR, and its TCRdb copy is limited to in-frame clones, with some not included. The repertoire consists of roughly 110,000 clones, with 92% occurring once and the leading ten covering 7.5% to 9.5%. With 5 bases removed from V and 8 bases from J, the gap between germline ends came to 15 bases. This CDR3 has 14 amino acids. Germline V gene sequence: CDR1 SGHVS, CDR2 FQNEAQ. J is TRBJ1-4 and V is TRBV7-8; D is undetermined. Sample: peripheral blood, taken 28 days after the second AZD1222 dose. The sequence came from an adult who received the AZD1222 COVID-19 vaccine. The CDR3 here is CASSQIGPREKLFF. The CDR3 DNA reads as TGTGCCAGCAGCCAAATTGGGCCGCGAGAAAAACTGTTTTTT.